Listed below are T cell receptor beta chains from one sample, sequenced in a study of metastatic and nonmetastatic thyroid tumors. With MiXCR, TCRdb reprocessed the PCR reads. The sample records fewer than 30,000 clones, 14% to 15% being singletons. Sequencing input: blood. The receptors derive from a female donor with papillary thyroid cancer or a benign thyroid nodule (not recorded which). Some clones in this sample may be carry-over from other donors' samples. Both conserved end residues are part of each CDR3. The D gene is left open where the match is weak. Clone size is stated in some rows and not others, as once, few, many or a class when expanded.

j_call,clone_size,v_call,d_call,cdr3_nt,cdr3_aa
TRBJ1-2,few,TRBV6-1,-,TGTGCCAGCAGGCAGGGTTTTAACTATGGCTACACCTTC,CASRQGFNYGYTF
TRBJ2-3,-,TRBV20-1,TRBD2,TGCAGTGGTGGGAGTAGCGGGAGAGGAGATACGCAGTATTTT,CSGGSSGRGDTQYF
TRBJ2-2,many,TRBV14,-,TGTGCCAGCAGCCAAGAGCTAAGTTCTACCGGGGAGCTGTTTTTT,CASSQELSSTGELFF
TRBJ2-7,-,TRBV7-6,-,TGTGCCAGCAGCTTAGTAACGTGCAGTGGCTACGAGCAGTACTTC,CASSLVTCSGYEQYF
TRBJ2-5,many,TRBV20-1,TRBD2,TGCAGTGCTAGAGATCAGGGGACTAGCGGCGGAGAGACCCAGTACTTC,CSARDQGTSGGETQYF
TRBJ2-5,many,TRBV3-1,-,TGTGCCAGCAGCCAAGTTCTACAGACCCAGTACTTC,CASSQVLQTQYF
TRBJ2-3,many,TRBV29-1,TRBD2,TGCAGCGCCCTCGGGGGACTAGCGGGAGCAGATACGCAGTATTTT,CSALGGLAGADTQYF
TRBJ2-1,many,TRBV12-3/TRBV12-4,TRBD2,TGTGCCAGCAGGCGACTAGCGGGAGGGAGGAATGAGCAGTTCTTC,CASRRLAGGRNEQFF
TRBJ1-5,many,TRBV12-3/TRBV12-4,-,TGTGCCAGCAGTCCACGGGGGACCCATAGCAATCAGCCCCAGCATTTT,CASSPRGTHSNQPQHF
TRBJ2-1,-,TRBV7-8,-,TGTGTCAGCAGCTTGACAGGTTTCAATGAGCAGTTCTTC,CVSSLTGFNEQFF
TRBJ2-5,-,TRBV7-2,-,TGTACCAGCAGCCTACTGCCTACTAGTGAAGAGACCCAGTACTTC,CTSSLLPTSEETQYF
TRBJ2-3,many,TRBV20-1,-,TGCAGTGCTAGGGGGCCAACTCCAATTACGCAGTATTTT,CSARGPTPITQYF
TRBJ2-7,medium-sized,TRBV20-1,-,TGCAGTGCCGCCGGAGGGGAAAACCAGAACGAGCAGTACTTC,CSAAGGENQNEQYF
TRBJ2-1,few,TRBV6-1,-,TGTGCCAGTTCCCGGGGGGCGGGGTCCTACAATGAGCAGTTCTTC,CASSRGAGSYNEQFF
TRBJ2-1,many,TRBV4-1,TRBD2,TGCGCCAGCAGCAAGAATCTAGCGGGGAAATACAATGAGCAGTTCTTC,CASSKNLAGKYNEQFF
TRBJ2-1,few,TRBV28,-,TGTGCCAGCAGTTCACTCCCATGGGGCGATGAGCAGTTCTTT,CASSSLPWGDEQFF
TRBJ2-1,many,TRBV5-6,TRBD2,TGTGCCAGCAGCCCCCGATGGGTAGCGGGTAGCTCCTACAATGAGCAGTTCTTC,CASSPRWVAGSSYNEQFF
TRBJ2-1,many,TRBV28,-,TGTGCCAGCAGTTTAATTGCTGAGCAGTTCTTC,CASSLIAEQFF
TRBJ2-7,-,TRBV11-2,-,TGTGCCAGCAGCTTATCCACACAGGGTACCTACGAGCAGTACTTC,CASSLSTQGTYEQYF
TRBJ1-1,-,TRBV6-1,-,TGTGCCAGCAGCCCTTCCGGGGTCGGAGCTTTCTTT,CASSPSGVGAFF
TRBJ2-7,medium-sized,TRBV30,TRBD2,TGTGCCTGGAGTCTCTGGACTAGCGGGAGTAACGAGCAGTACTTC,CAWSLWTSGSNEQYF
TRBJ1-1,medium-sized,TRBV19,TRBD1,TGTGCCAGTAGTCCCCAACGGGACAGTTTTTTCTTT,CASSPQRDSFFF
TRBJ1-1,many,TRBV4-2,-,TGTGCCAGCAGCCGCCCCATGGGTGTACTCGTTAACACTGAAGCTTTCTTT,CASSRPMGVLVNTEAFF
TRBJ2-7,-,TRBV15,TRBD1,TGTGCCACCAGCAGAGACAGGGGGAAATCCTACAAGCAGTACTTC,CATSRDRGKSYKQYF
TRBJ2-7,-,TRBV6-1,-,TGTGCCAGCAGTGAAAGTTGGGGAGGAGAGCAGTACTTC,CASSESWGGEQYF
TRBJ2-3,many,TRBV27,TRBD2,TGTGCCAGCAGTTTTTTTAGCGGGGCAACAGATACGCAGTATTTT,CASSFFSGATDTQYF
TRBJ2-3,many,TRBV11-2,TRBD2,TGTGCCAGCAGCTTAGATGGGGCTAGCGGAAGCACAGATACGCAGTATTTT,CASSLDGASGSTDTQYF
TRBJ2-3,medium-sized,TRBV6-6,-,TGTGCCAGCAGTCTTACAGGGGGAGGGTCCTTTTTCACAGATACGCAGTATTTT,CASSLTGGGSFFTDTQYF
TRBJ2-7,few,TRBV7-9,-,TGTGCCAGCCGGAAAAGTCGCTACGAGCAGTACTTC,CASRKSRYEQYF
TRBJ2-4,many,TRBV28,-,TGTGCCAGTCAACTCGGGGCCAAAAACATTCAGTACTTC,CASQLGAKNIQYF
TRBJ2-3,many,TRBV10-3,TRBD2,TGTGCCCTCAGAGCGACTAGCGGCCTCACAGATACGCAGTATTTT,CALRATSGLTDTQYF
TRBJ1-4,many,TRBV10-1,TRBD1,TGCGCCAGCAGCTCTCAGGGGGCTCGGGAAAAACTGTTTTTT,CASSSQGAREKLFF
TRBJ2-3,many,TRBV7-6,TRBD2,TGTGCCAGCAGCTCAACCGGGACTAGGTCGTTGAATACGCAGTATTTT,CASSSTGTRSLNTQYF
TRBJ2-3,many,TRBV9,-,TGTGCCAGCAGCGTAATAGGCGGGGGCACAGATACGCAGTATTTT,CASSVIGGGTDTQYF
TRBJ2-1,few,TRBV2,TRBD2,TGTGCCAGCAGACTAGCGGGGGAGCAGTTCTTC,CASRLAGEQFF
TRBJ2-7,many,TRBV7-8,TRBD2,TGTGCCAGCAGCTCGACTAGCGGAGCCACCTACGAGCAGTACTTC,CASSSTSGATYEQYF
TRBJ1-5,few,TRBV6-1,-,TGTGCCAGCAGTGAATCCCAAATTCAGCCCCAGCATTTT,CASSESQIQPQHF
TRBJ2-1,few,TRBV6-5,-,TGTGCCAGCAGTTATAACAGTATGTCCGGTGAGCAGTTCTTC,CASSYNSMSGEQFF
TRBJ1-2,many,TRBV10-3,-,TGTGCCGCCTCGTCGTCGACAGATAACTATGGCTACACCTTC,CAASSSTDNYGYTF
TRBJ2-3,-,TRBV7-2,-,TGTGCCAGCAGCTTAGGGCCTAGCACAGATACGCAGTATTTT,CASSLGPSTDTQYF
TRBJ2-6,many,TRBV4-1,-,TGCGCCAGCAGCCGTGGGGGTGGGGCCAACGTCCTGACTTTC,CASSRGGGANVLTF
TRBJ2-1,medium-sized,TRBV6-4,-,TGTGCCAGCAGTCTATATGTGGGGACGAACAATGAGCAGTTCTTC,CASSLYVGTNNEQFF
TRBJ2-3,many,TRBV4-1,TRBD1,TGCGCCAGCAGCCCCTGGACAGGGAAGAGCACAGATACGCAGTATTTT,CASSPWTGKSTDTQYF
TRBJ2-2,-,TRBV20-1,-,TGCAGTGCCAGGACCGTGACCCCCGACATCGGGGAGCTGTTTTTT,CSARTVTPDIGELFF
TRBJ1-1,many,TRBV20-1,-,TGCAGTGCTAGAGATTGGGTTTTCACTGAAGCTTTCTTT,CSARDWVFTEAFF
TRBJ2-3,-,TRBV30,-,TGTGCCTGGAGTGTCTCCACAGATACGCAGTATTTT,CAWSVSTDTQYF
TRBJ2-2,-,TRBV24-1,-,TGTGCCACCAGTGGGACGTTCTCCCGAACGCGACAGGGAGGAATTGAGTATGGGGAGCTGTTTTTT,CATSGTFSRTRQGGIEYGELFF
TRBJ2-5,many,TRBV18,TRBD2,TGTGCCAGCTCGCCCCTCAGGGCTAGCGGGTCCGAGACCCAGTACTTC,CASSPLRASGSETQYF
TRBJ1-5,-,TRBV28,TRBD1,TGTGCCAGCAGTTCGTGGGGACAGCCCCAGCATTTC,CASSSWGQPQHF
TRBJ1-2,many,TRBV28,TRBD1,TGTGCCAGCAGTTTGGGACAGGGTGGTTACTATGGCTACACCTTC,CASSLGQGGYYGYTF
TRBJ1-2,-,TRBV20-1,-,TGCAGTGCTAGAGCGCAAACCTATGGCTACACCTTC,CSARAQTYGYTF
TRBJ1-2,few,TRBV6-2/TRBV6-3,-,TGTGCCAGTAGTTACGCCCAGAATGATTGCTATGGCTACACCTTC,CASSYAQNDCYGYTF
TRBJ2-7,medium-sized,TRBV12-3/TRBV12-4,-,TGTGCCAGCAGTTTTGCTCAGGGTGGCTACGAGCAGTACTTC,CASSFAQGGYEQYF
TRBJ1-1,-,TRBV2,TRBD1,TGTGCCAGCAGTTTTCAGGGGGCCTTACGGAACACCGAAGCTTTCTTT,CASSFQGALRNTEAFF
TRBJ2-1,-,TRBV6-5,TRBD2,TGTGCCAGCAGTTACGGTACTAGCGACTACAATGAGCAGTTCTTC,CASSYGTSDYNEQFF
TRBJ2-7,-,TRBV6-2/TRBV6-3,-,TGTGCCAGCAGTTCAGCAGGGTGCTCTTACGAGCAGTACTTC,CASSSAGCSYEQYF
TRBJ2-7,-,TRBV11-2,-,TGTGCCAGCAGCTTAGGGGACGGAGCGCCCTACGAGCAGTACTTC,CASSLGDGAPYEQYF
TRBJ1-3,-,TRBV9,-,TGTGCCAGCAGCGAACAGCCACGGAGCTCTGGAAACACCATATATTTT,CASSEQPRSSGNTIYF
TRBJ1-1,many,TRBV9,-,TGTGCCAGCAGCGGGACCCCACGTGTGAACACTGAAGCTTTCTTT,CASSGTPRVNTEAFF